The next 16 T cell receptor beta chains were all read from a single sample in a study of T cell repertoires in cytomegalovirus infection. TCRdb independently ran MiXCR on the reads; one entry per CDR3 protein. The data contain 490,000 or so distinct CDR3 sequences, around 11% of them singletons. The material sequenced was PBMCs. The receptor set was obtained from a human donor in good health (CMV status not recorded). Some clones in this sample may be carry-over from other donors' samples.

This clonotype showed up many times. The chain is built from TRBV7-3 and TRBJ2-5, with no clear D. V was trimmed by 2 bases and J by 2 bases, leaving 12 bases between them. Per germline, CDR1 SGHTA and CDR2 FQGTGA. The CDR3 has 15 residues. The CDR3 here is CASSLYVHPQETQYF. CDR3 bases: TGTGCCAGCAGCTTATATGTACACCCGCAAGAGACCCAGTACTTC.

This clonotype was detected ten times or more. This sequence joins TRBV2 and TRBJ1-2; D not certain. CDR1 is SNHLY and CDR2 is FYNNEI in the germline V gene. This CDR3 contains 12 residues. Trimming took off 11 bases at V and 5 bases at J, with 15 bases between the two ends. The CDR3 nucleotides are TGTGCCTCCTTAAACTCCGTATATGGCTACACCTTC. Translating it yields CASLNSVYGYTF. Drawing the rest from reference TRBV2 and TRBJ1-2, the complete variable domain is EPEVTQTPSHQVTQMGQEVILRCVPISNHLYFYWYRQILGQKVEFLVSFYNNEISEKSEIFDDQFSVERPDGSNFTLKIRSTKLEDSAMYFCASLNSVYGYTFGSGTRLTVV.

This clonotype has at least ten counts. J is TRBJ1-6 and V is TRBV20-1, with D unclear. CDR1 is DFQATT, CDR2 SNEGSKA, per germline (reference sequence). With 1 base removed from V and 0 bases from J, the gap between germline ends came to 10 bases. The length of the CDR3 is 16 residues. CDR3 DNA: TGCAGTGCTAGAGTTCCGGGGAGCTCCTATAATTCACCCCTCCACTTT. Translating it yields CSARVPGSSYNSPLHF.

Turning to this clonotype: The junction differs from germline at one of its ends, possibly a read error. The CDR3 DNA reads TGTGCCAGTACCATGTCGGCGACAGGGTACCACTTC. Protein product: CASTMSATGYHF. V gene TRBV2 combines with J gene TRBJ2-7; 7 bases align to TRBD1. Germline V gives CDR1 SNHLY, CDR2 FYNNEI. The CDR3 covers 12 residues.

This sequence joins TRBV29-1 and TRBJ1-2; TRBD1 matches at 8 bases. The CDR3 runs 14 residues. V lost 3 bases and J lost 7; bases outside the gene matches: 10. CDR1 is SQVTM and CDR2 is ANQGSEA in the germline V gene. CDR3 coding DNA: TGCAGCGTTGACCCTACAGGGGGTATCGGTGGCTACACCTTC. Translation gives CSVDPTGGIGGYTF.

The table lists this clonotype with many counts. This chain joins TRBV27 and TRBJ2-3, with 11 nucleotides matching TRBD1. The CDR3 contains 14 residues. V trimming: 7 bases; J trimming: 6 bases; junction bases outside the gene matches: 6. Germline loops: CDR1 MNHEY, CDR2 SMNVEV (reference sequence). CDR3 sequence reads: CASKRTGGIDTQYF. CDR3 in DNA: TGTGCCAGCAAAAGGACAGGGGGCATCGATACGCAGTATTTT.

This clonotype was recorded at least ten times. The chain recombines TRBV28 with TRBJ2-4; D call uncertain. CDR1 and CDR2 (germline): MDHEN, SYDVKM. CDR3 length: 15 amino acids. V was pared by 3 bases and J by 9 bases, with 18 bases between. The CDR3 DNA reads TGTGCCAGCAGTTTTTACGCCCTCCGTGTTGGCATTCAGTACTTC. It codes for CASSFYALRVGIQYF.

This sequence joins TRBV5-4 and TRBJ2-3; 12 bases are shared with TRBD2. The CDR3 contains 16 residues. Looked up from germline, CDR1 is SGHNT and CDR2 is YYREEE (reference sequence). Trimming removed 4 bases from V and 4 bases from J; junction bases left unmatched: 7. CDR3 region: CASSIRLAGESDTQYF. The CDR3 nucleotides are TGTGCCAGCAGCATTAGACTAGCGGGAGAGTCAGATACGCAGTATTTT.

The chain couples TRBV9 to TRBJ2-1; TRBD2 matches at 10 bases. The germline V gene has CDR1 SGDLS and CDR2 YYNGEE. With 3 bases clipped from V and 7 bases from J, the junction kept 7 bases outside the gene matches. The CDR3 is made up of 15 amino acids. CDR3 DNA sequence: TGTGCCAGCAGCGACAGCGGGGGGGGTGGGAATGAGCAGTTCTTC. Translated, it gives CASSDSGGGGNEQFF. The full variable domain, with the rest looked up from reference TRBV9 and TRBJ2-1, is DSGVTQTPKHLITATGQRVTLRCSPRSGDLSVYWYQQSLDQGLQFLIQYYNGEERAKGNILERFSAQQFPDLHSELNLSSLELGDSALYFCASSDSGGGGNEQFFGPGTRLTVL.

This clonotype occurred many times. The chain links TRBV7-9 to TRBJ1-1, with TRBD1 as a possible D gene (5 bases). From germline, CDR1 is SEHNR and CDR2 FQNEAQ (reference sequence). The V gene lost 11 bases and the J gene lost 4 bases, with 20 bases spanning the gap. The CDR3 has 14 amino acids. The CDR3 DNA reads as TGTGCCCATCCAAGGGGCAGGATTACCACTGAAGCTTTCTTT. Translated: CAHPRGRITTEAFF. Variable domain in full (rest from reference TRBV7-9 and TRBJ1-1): DTGVSQNPRHKITKRGQNVTFRCDPISEHNRLYWYRQTLGQGPEFLTYFQNEAQLEKSRLLSDRFSAERPKGSFSTLEIQRTEQGDSAMYLCAHPRGRITTEAFFGQGTRLTVV.

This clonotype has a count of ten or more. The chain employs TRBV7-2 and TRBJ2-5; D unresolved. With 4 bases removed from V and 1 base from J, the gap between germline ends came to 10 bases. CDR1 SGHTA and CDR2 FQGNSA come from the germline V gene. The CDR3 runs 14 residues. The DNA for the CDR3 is TGTGCCAGCAGCTGGAGTCAGTTCCAAGAGACCCAGTACTTC. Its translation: CASSWSQFQETQYF.

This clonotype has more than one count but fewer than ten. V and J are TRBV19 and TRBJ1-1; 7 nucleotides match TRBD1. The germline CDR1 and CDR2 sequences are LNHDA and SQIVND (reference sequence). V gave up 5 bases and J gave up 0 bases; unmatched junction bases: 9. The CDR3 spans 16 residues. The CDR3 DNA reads TGTGCCAGTAGTCCTAGACAGGGAAGGATGAACACTGAAGCTTTCTTT. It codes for CASSPRQGRMNTEAFF. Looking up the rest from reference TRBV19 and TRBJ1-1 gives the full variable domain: DGGITQSPKYLFRKEGQNVTLSCEQNLNHDAMYWYRQDPGQGLRLIYYSQIVNDFQKGDIAEGYSVSREKKESFPLTVTSAQKNPTAFYLCASSPRQGRMNTEAFFGQGTRLTVV.

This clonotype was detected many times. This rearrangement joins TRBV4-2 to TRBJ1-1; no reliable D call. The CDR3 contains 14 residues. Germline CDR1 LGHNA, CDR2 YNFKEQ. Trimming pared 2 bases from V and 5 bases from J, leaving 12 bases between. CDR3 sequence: CASSQNLAGTEAFF. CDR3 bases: TGTGCCAGCAGCCAAAACCTGGCTGGGACTGAAGCTTTCTTT.

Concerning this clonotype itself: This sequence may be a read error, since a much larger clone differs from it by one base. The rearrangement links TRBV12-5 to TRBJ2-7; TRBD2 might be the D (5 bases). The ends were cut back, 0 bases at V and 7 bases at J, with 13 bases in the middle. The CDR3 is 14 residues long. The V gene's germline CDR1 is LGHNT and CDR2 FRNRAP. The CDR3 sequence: CASGLVPPGDEQYF. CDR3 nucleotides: TGTGCTAGTGGTTTGGTACCCCCCGGGGATGAGCAGTACTTC.

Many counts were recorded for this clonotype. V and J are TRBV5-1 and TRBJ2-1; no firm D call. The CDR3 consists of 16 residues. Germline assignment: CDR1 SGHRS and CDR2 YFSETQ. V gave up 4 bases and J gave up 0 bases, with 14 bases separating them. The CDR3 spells CASSADSTSSYNEQFF. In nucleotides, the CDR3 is TGCGCCAGCAGCGCCGACTCGACGAGCTCCTACAATGAGCAGTTCTTC.

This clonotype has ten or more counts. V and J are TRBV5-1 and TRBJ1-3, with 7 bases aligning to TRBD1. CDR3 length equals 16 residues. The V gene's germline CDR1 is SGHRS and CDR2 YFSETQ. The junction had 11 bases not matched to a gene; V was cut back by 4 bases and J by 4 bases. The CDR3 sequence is CASSPLATGAGNTIYF. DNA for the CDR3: TGCGCCAGCAGCCCACTGGCAACAGGGGCCGGAAACACCATATATTTT.